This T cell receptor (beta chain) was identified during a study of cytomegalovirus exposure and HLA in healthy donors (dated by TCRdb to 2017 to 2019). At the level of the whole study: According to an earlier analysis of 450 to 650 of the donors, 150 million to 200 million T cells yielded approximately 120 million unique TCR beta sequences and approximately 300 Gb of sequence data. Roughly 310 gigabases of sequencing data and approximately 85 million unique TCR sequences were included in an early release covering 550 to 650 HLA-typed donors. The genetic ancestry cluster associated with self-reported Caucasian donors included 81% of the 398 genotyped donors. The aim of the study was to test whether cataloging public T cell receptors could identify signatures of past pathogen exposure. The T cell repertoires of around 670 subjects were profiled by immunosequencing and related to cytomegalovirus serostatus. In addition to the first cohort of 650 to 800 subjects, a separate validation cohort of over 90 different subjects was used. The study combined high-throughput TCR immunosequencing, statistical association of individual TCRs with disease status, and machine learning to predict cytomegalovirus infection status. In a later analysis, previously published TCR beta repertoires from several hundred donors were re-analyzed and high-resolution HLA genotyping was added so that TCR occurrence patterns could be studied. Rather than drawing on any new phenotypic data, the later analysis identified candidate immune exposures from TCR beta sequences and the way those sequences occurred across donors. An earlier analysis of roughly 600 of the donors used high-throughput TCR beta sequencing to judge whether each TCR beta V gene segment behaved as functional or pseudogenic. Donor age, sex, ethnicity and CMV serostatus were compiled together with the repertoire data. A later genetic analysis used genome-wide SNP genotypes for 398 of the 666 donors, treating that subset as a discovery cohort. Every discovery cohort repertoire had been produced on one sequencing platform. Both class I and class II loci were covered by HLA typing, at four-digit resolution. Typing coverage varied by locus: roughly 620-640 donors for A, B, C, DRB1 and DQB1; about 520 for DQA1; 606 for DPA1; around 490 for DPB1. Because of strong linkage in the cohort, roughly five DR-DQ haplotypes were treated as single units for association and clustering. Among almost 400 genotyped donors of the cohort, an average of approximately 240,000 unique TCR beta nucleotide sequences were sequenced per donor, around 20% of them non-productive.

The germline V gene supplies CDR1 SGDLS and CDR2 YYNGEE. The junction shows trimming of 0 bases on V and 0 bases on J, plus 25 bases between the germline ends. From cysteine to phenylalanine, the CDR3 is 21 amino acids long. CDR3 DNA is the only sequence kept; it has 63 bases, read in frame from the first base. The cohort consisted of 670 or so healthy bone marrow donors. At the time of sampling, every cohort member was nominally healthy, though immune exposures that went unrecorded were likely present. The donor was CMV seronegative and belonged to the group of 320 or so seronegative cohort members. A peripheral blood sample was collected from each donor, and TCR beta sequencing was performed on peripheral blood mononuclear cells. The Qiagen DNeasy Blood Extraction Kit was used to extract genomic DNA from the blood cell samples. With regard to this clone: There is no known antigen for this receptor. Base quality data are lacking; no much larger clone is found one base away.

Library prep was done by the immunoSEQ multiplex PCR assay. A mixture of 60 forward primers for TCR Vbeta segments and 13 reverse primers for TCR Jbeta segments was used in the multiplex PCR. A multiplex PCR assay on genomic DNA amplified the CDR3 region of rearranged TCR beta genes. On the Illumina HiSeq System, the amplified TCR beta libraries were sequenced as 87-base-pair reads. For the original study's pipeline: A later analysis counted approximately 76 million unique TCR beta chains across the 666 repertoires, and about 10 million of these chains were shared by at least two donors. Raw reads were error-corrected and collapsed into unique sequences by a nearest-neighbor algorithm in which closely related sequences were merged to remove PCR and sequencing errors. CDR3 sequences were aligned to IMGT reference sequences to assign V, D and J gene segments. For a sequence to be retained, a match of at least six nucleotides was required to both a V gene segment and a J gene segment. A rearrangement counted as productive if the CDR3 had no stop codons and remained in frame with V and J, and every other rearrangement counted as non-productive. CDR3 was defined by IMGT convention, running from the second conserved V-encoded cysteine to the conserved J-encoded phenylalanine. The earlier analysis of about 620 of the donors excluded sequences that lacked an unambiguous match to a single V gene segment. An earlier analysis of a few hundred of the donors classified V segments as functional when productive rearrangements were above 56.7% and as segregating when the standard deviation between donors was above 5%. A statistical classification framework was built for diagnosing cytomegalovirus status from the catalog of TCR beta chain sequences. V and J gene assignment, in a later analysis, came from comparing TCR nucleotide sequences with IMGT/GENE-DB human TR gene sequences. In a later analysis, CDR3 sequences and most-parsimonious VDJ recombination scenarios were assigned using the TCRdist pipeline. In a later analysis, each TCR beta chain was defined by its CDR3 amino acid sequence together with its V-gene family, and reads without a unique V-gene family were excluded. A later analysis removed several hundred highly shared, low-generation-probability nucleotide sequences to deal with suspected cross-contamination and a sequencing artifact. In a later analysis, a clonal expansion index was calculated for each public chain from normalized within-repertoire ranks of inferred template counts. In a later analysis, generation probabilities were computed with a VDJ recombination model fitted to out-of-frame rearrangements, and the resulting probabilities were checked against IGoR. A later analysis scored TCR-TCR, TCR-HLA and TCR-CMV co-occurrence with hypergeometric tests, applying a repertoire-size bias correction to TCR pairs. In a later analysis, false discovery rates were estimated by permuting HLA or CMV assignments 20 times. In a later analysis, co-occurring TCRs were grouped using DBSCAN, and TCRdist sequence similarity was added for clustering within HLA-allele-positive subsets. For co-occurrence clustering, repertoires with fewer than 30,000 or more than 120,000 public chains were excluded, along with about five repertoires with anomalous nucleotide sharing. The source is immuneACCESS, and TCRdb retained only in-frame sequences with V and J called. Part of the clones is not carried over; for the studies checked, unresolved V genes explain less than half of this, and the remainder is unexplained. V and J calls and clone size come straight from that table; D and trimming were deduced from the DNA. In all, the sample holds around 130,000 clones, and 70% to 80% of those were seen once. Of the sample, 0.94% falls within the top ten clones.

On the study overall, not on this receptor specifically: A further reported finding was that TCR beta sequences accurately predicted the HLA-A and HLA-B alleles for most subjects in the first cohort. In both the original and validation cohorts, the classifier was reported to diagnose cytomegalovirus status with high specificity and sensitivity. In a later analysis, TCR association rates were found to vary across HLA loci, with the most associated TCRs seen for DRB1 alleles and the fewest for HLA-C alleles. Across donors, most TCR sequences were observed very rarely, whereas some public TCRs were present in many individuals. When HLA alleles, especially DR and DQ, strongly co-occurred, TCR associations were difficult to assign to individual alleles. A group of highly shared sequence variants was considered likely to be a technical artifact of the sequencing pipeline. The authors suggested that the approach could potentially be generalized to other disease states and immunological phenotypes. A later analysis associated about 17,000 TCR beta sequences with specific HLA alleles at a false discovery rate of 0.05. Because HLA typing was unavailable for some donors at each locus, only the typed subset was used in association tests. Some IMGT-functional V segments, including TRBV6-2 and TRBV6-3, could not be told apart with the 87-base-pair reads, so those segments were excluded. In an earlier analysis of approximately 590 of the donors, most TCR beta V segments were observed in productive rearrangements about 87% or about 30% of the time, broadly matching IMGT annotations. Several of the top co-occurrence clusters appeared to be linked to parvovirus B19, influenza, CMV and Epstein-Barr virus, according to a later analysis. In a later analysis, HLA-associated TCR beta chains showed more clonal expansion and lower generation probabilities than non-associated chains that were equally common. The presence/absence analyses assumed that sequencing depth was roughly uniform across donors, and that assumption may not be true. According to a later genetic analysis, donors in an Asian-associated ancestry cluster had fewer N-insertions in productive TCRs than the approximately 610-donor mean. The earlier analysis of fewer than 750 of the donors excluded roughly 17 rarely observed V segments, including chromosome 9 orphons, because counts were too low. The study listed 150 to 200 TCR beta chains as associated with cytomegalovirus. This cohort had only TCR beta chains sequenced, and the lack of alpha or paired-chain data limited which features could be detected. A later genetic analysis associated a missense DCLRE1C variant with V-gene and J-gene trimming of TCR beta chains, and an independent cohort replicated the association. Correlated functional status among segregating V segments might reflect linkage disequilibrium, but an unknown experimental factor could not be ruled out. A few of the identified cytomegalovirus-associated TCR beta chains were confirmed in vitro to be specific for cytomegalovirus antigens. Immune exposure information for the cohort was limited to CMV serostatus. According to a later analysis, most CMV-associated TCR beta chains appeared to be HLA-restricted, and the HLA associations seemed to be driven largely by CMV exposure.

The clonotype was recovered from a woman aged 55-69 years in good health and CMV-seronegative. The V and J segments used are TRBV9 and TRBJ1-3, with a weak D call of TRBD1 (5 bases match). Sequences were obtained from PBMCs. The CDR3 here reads CASSVVSFGGGLSGSGNTIYF. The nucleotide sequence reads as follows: TGTGCCAGCAGCGTAGTCAGTTTCGGGGGAGGTCTTTCGGGCTCTGGAAACACCATATATTTT.